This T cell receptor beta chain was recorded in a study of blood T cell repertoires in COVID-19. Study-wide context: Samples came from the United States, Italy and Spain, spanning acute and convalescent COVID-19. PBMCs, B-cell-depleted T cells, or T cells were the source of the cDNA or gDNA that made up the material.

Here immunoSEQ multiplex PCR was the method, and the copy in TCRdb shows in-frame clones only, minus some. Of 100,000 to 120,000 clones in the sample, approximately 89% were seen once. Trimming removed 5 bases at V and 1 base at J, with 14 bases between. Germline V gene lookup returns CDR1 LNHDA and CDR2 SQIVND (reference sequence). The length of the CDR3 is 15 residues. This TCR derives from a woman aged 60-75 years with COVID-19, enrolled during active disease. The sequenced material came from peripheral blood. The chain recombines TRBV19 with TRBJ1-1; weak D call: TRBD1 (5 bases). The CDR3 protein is CASSGRGEENTEAFF. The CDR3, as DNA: TGTGCCAGTAGTGGGCGGGGGGAGGAGAACACTGAAGCTTTCTTT.